This T cell receptor (beta chain) was recovered during a study of T cell repertoires in cytomegalovirus infection. Across the whole study: Well-studied HLA-B-restricted CMV epitopes were used in the study alongside recently identified HLA-C-restricted ones. Matching HLA type, along with CMV infection, was indicated by public TCR beta signatures. General study results and limits: The ex vivo response was dominated by HLA-C-restricted CMV-specific TCR beta clonotypes.

A single record per CDR3 protein comes from TCRdb applying MiXCR to the reads. Altogether some 350,000 distinct CDR3 sequences are present, just under 30% being singletons, with the ten largest covering around 20%. The CDR3 length is 13 residues. V was pared by 0 bases and J by 5 bases, with 5 bases between. Germline V gene sequence: CDR1 MNHNY, CDR2 SVGAGI (reference sequence). About this clonotype: Its antigen is undetermined.

Sequenced here: cultured PBMCs, sampled from culture after CMV antigen stimulation. The V and J genes are TRBV6-6 and TRBJ2-1; D call uncertain. The source is a human donor in good health (CMV status not recorded). Some clones in this sample may be carry-over from other donors' samples. The CDR3 region is CASSYSPDNEQFF. CDR3 in DNA: TGTGCCAGCAGTTACTCCCCGGACAATGAGCAGTTCTTC.